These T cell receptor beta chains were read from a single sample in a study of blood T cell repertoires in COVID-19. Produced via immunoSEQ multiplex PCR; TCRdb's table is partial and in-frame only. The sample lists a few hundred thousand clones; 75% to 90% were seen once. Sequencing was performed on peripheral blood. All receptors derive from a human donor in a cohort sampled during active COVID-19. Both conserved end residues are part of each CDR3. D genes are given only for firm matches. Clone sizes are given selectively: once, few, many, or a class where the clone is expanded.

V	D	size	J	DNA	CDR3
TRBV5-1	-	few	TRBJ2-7	TGCGCCAGCAGCTCAATGGACAACTACGAGCAGTACTTC	CASSSMDNYEQYF
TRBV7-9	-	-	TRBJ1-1	TGTGCCAGCAGCCCCCGTGGGAGAGGTGGAGCTTTCTTT	CASSPRGRGGAFF
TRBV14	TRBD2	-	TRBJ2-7	TGTGCCAGCAGCCAACTCGGGAGGCCGCGGGAGCAGTACTTC	CASSQLGRPREQYF
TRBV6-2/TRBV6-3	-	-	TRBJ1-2	TGTGCCAGCAGTCAGGACAGAAAGTATGGCTACACCTTC	CASSQDRKYGYTF
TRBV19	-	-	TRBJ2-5	TGTGCCAGTAGTTCCCACCGAACTGAGACCCAGTACTTC	CASSSHRTETQYF
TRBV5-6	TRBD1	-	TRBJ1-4	TGTGCCAGCAGACCGGGACAGGGGAATGAAAAACTGTTTTTT	CASRPGQGNEKLFF
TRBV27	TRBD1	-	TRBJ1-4	TGTGCCAGCAGTCGGACAGGGCTCGAGGAAAAACTGTTTTTT	CASSRTGLEEKLFF
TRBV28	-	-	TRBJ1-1	TGTGCCAGCAGTTTATCAGGGATGAACACTGAAGCTTTCTTT	CASSLSGMNTEAFF
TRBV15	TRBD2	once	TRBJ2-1	TGTGCCACCAGCAGACTGGGACTAGCGGCCTACAATGAGCAGTTCTTC	CATSRLGLAAYNEQFF
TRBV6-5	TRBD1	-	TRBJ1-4	TGTGCCAGCAGACAACGACAGGGTAGGGAAAAACTGTTTTTT	CASRQRQGREKLFF
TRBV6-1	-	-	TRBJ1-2	TGTGCCAGCAGTGAACCCCAGGGTTGGAATGGCTACACCTTC	CASSEPQGWNGYTF
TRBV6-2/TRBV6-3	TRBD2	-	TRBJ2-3	TGTGCCAGCAGTTCCCCCCCGCTAGCGGGACCCACAGATACGCAGTATTTT	CASSSPPLAGPTDTQYF
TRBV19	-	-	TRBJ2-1	TGTGCCAGTAGTAAGACTGGCCACAATGAGCAGTTCTTC	CASSKTGHNEQFF
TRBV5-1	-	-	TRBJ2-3	TGCGCCAGCAGCTTGCCGCCAGGCGTGGGTTCTAGCACAGATACGCAGTATTTT	CASSLPPGVGSSTDTQYF
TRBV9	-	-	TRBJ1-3	TGTGCCAGCAGCGTAGACGGCAGGGTTCCCCACTCTGGAAACACCATATATTTT	CASSVDGRVPHSGNTIYF
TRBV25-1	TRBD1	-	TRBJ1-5	TGTGCCAGCAGTGATGACAGGGGGCATCAGCCCCAGCATTTT	CASSDDRGHQPQHF
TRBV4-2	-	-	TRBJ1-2	TGTGCCAGCAGCCAAGAACCCCCAGCGCCCTATGGCTACACCTTC	CASSQEPPAPYGYTF
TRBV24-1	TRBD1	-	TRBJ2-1	TGTGCCACCAGTGATTTTGGGACAGGGGCCGGGGATGAGCAGTTCTTC	CATSDFGTGAGDEQFF
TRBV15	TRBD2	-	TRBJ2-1	TGTGCCACCAGCAGAGTCGACCTAGCGGACAATGAGCAGTTCTTC	CATSRVDLADNEQFF
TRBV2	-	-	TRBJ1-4	TGTGCCAGCTGTGTGGGGGCAGCACATGAAAAACTGTTTTTT	CASCVGAAHEKLFF
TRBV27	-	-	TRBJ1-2	TGTGCCAGCAGTTTCCGAACGGGAGGCTACACCTTC	CASSFRTGGYTF
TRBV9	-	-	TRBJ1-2	TGTGCCAGCAGCGTCCTGGGGGGTGGCTACACCTTC	CASSVLGGGYTF
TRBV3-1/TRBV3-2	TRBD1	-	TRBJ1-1	TGTGCCAGCAGCCCAAGGACAGGGGTACCTGAAGCTTTCTTT	CASSPRTGVPEAFF
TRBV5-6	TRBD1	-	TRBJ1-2	TGTGCCAGCAGCCCGGACAGGGGGAACTATGGCTATACCTTC	CASSPDRGNYGYTF
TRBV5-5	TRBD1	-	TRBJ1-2	TGTGCCAGCAGCCCAATTGACAGGGGCGGAATCTATGGCTACACCTTC	CASSPIDRGGIYGYTF
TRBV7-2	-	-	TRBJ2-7	TGTGCCAGCAGCTCCCCCCCCGGGGAGCAGTACTTC	CASSSPPGEQYF
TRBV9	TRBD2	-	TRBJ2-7	TGTGCCAGCAGCGTAGCCCCGGGGGGGACTCAGTACGAGCAGTACTTC	CASSVAPGGTQYEQYF
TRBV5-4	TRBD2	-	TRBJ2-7	TGTGCCAGCAGCTGGGGGGGGACTAGCCGCTACGAGCAGTACTTC	CASSWGGTSRYEQYF
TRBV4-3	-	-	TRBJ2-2	TGCGCCAGCAGCCAGGAGCAGGGGCCGAGCACCGGGGAGCTGTTTTTT	CASSQEQGPSTGELFF
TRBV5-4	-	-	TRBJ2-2	TGTGCCAGCAGCTTCGGGTTAATGAACACCGGGGAGCTGTTTTTT	CASSFGLMNTGELFF
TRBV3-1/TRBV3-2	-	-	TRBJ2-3	TGTGCCAGCAGCCAAGGGGCCTTCACAGATACGCAGTATTTT	CASSQGAFTDTQYF
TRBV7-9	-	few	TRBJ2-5	TGTGCCAGCAGCCCCCATCGGTCCGCGGGCGCGGGTCCCCAAGAGACCCAGTACTTC	CASSPHRSAGAGPQETQYF
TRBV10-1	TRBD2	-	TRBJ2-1	TGCGCCAGGAGAAGCGGGAGTGGCGAGGAGCAGTTCTTC	CARRSGSGEEQFF
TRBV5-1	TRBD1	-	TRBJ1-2	TGCGCCAGCAGCCCTGGACAGGGGGCCAATGGCTACACCTTC	CASSPGQGANGYTF
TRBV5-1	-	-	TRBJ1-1	TGCGCCAGCAGCTTGATGGGGGGTCGGAACACTGAAGCTTTCTTT	CASSLMGGRNTEAFF
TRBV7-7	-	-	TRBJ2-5	TGTGCCAGCAGCTTAGACAGCATCGAGACCCAGTACTTC	CASSLDSIETQYF
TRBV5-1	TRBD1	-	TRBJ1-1	TGCGCCAGCAGCCGACAGGGTGACACTGAAGCTTTCTTT	CASSRQGDTEAFF
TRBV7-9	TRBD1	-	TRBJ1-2	TGTGCCAGCAGCTTAGAACAGGGGTATGGCTACACCTTC	CASSLEQGYGYTF
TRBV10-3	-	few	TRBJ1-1	TGTGCCATCAGTGAGTTGGGGGGCACTGAAGCTTTCTTT	CAISELGGTEAFF
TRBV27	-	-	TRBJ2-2	TGTGCCAGCACGGGGACGAACACCGGGGAGCTGTTTTTT	CASTGTNTGELFF
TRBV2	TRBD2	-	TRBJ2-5	TGTGCCAGCAATGGCGGGAGTAGGGTTGAGACCCAGTACTTC	CASNGGSRVETQYF
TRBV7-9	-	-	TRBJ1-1	TGTGCCAGCAGCCAACCGGGACACCCCGCGGTCACTGAAGCTTTCTTT	CASSQPGHPAVTEAFF
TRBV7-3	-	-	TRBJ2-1	TGTGCCAGCAGCGTAGGGGGAGGGAGCTCCTACAATGAGCAGTTCTTC	CASSVGGGSSYNEQFF
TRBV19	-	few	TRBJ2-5	TGTGCCAGTAGTCCCCAACTAGTTTCCCAAGAGACCCAGTACTTC	CASSPQLVSQETQYF
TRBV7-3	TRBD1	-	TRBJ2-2	TGTGCCAGCAGCTCTCAGGGGGTCGGTACCGGGGAGCTGTTTTTT	CASSSQGVGTGELFF
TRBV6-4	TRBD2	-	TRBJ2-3	TGTGCCAGCAGTGACTCGGGCGGGAGCGCAGATACGCAGTATTTT	CASSDSGGSADTQYF
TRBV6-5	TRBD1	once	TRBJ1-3	TGTGCCAGCAGTTACGGACAGGGAACCAACACCATATATTTT	CASSYGQGTNTIYF
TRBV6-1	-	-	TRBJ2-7	TGTGCCAGCAGTGAAGCTTCTCTCGGGACTCGCAGGGACGAGCAGTACTTC	CASSEASLGTRRDEQYF
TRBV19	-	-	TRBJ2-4	TGTGCCAGTAGTATGGTGGAGGAGAAAGCCAAAAACATTCAGTACTTC	CASSMVEEKAKNIQYF
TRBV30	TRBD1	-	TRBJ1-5	TGTGCCTGGAGTCCACGGGGCGGACAGGCTTGGCGCAATCAGCCCCAGCATTTT	CAWSPRGGQAWRNQPQHF
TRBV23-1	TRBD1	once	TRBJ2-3	TGCGCCAGCAGTCAATCACGGATTCGACAGGGGAGAACAGATACGCAGTATTTT	CASSQSRIRQGRTDTQYF
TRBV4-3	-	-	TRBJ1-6	TGCGCCAGCAGCCAATCGTCAGTCCAGTCGCGAGGTAATTCACCCCTCCACTTT	CASSQSSVQSRGNSPLHF